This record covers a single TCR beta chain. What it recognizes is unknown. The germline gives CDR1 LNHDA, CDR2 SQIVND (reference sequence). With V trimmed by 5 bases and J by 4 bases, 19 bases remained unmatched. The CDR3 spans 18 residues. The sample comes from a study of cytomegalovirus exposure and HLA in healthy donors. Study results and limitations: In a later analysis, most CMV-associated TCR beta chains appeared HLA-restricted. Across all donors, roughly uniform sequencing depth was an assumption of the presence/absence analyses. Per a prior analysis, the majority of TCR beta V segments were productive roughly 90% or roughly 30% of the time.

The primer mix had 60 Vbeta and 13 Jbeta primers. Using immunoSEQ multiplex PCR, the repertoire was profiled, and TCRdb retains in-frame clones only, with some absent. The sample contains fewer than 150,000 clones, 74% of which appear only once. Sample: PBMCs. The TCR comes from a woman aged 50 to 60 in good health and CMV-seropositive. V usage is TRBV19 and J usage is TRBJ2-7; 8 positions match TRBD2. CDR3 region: CASSPRVSAGGKAYEQYF. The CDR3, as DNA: TGTGCCAGTAGTCCCCGAGTAAGCGCGGGAGGCAAGGCTTACGAGCAGTACTTC.